This T cell receptor (beta chain) emerged from a study of blood T cell repertoires in COVID-19. At the level of the study: The United States, Italy and Spain supplied acute and convalescent COVID-19 samples. PBMCs, B-cell-depleted T cells, or T cells provided the cDNA or gDNA that made up the material.

Methods used by the authors: For nucleated cells, counts were estimated from reference gene primer amplification. TCRdb's copy holds only in-frame clones and misses some; the assay was immunoSEQ multiplex PCR. For V, J and clone size, that table is used; D and trimming come from the DNA. The sample shows roughly 190,000 clones, 86% of them seen only once. V dropped 4 bases and J dropped 2; count of bases not matched to a gene: 8. The length of the CDR3 is 16 residues. Germline V gives CDR1 SGHTA, CDR2 FQGTGA. The sample taken for sequencing was peripheral blood. This sequence was found in a man in his sixties or seventies with acute or convalescent COVID-19. The rearrangement joins TRBV7-3 to TRBJ2-1; 7 nucleotides align to TRBD2. CDR3 loop: CASSSSLASAYNEQFF. CDR3 nucleotides: TGTGCCAGCAGCTCGTCACTAGCGAGCGCCTACAATGAGCAGTTCTTC.